These 12 T cell receptor beta chains share one sample of origin, sequenced in a study of memory CD4+ T cells and cytomegalovirus serostatus. Single viable CD3+CD4+CD8-CD45RO+ cells were sorted as the memory CD4+ T cells. Clones were read by immunoSEQ multiplex PCR, and TCRdb kept only the in-frame ones, dropping some. The sample has 80,000 to 100,000 clones; approximately 80% are singletons. The specimen was memory CD4+ T cells from blood. These receptors originate from an adult in good health and CMV-seropositive.

The rearrangement uses TRBV29-1 and TRBJ1-4; D is perhaps TRBD1 (5 bases). The CDR3 length is 13 residues. V dropped 6 bases and J dropped 7 bases, with 15 bases sitting between them. Germline CDR1 reads SQVTM; CDR2 reads ANQGSEA. The CDR3 sequence is CSVQGIRSEKLFF. CDR3 nucleotides: TGCAGCGTCCAGGGAATAAGGAGTGAAAAACTGTTTTTT.

Here the CDR3 DNA reads TGCGCCAGCACTCGACAGGGGGCATTATCTGAGCAGTTCTTC. Protein product: CASTRQGALSEQFF. V gene TRBV5-1 combines with J gene TRBJ2-1, with 10 bases that match TRBD1. The trim removed 6 bases at V and 9 bases at J, leaving 9 bases unmatched. CDR3 size: 14 residues. Germline V gene lookup returns CDR1 SGHRS and CDR2 YFSETQ.

This clone was found once. CDR3 coding DNA: TGTGCCAGCAGGGTTATGGCTCAAACTAGCGGGAAAGAGACCCAGTACTTC. It specifies CASRVMAQTSGKETQYF. The chain links TRBV27 to TRBJ2-5; 10 bases agree with TRBD2. This CDR3 region has 17 residues. The ends lost 6 bases at V and 3 bases at J; junction bases unmatched: 13. Germline V lookup: CDR1 MNHEY, CDR2 SMNVEV (reference sequence).

The rearrangement joins TRBV11-1 to TRBJ2-4; D is possibly TRBD2 (6 bases). V was pared by 5 bases and J by 0 bases, with 11 bases between. The CDR3 length is 15 residues. The germline V gene has CDR1 SGHAT and CDR2 FQDESV (reference sequence). CDR3 sequence (DNA): TGTGCCAGCAGCCGGGACTTACTAGCCAAAAACATTCAGTACTTC. Translated: CASSRDLLAKNIQYF. Drawing the rest from reference TRBV11-1 and TRBJ2-4, the complete variable domain is EAEVAQSPRYKITEKSQAVAFWCDPISGHATLYWYRQILGQGPELLVQFQDESVVDDSQLPKDRFSAERLKGVDSTLKIQPAELGDSAMYLCASSRDLLAKNIQYFGAGTRLSVL.

The V call is TRBV5-1, the J call TRBJ1-1; 8 bases agree with TRBD1. The CDR3 totals 15 residues. The V segment lost 0 bases and the J segment 1 base; nucleotides outside the gene matches: 2. From germline, CDR1 is SGHRS and CDR2 YFSETQ. The CDR3 loop reads CASSLGTGTNTEAFF. CDR3 in DNA: TGCGCCAGCAGCTTGGGGACAGGGACGAACACTGAAGCTTTCTTT.

This clone was detected a few times. The V call is TRBV29-1, the J call TRBJ1-1; D is possibly TRBD1 (5 bases). The germline V and J ends were trimmed by 7 bases and 1 base, with 10 bases remaining between them. This CDR3 contains 12 residues. The germline CDR1 and CDR2 sequences are SQVTM and ANQGSEA. CDR3: CSGNRQNTEAFF. CDR3 coding DNA: TGCAGCGGCAACAGGCAGAACACTGAAGCTTTCTTT.

The rearrangement uses TRBV10-2 and TRBJ2-7, with a weak D call TRBD1 (6 bases). Germline values: CDR1 WSHSY, CDR2 SAAADI. The CDR3 extends over 13 amino acids. V lost 3 bases to trimming and J lost 3 bases, with 9 bases between them. This CDR3 reads CASSEVDSYEQYF. CDR3 nucleotides: TGCGCCAGCAGTGAAGTGGACAGCTACGAGCAGTACTTC.

This chain connects TRBV4-3 to TRBJ1-1, with 7 bases fitting TRBD1. The J segment lost 1 base and the V segment lost 1 base, leaving 3 bases of the junction unmatched. The CDR3 is made up of 15 amino acids. Germline V lookup: CDR1 LGHNA, CDR2 YSLEER. CDR3 coding DNA: TGCGCCAGCAGCCAAGCAGGGGGTGGGAACACTGAAGCTTTCTTT. Translation gives CASSQAGGGNTEAFF.

This clone appeared a single time. The J gene is TRBJ1-5, the V gene TRBV28; 7 bases agree with TRBD1. The CDR3 consists of 13 residues. Germline V CDR1 and CDR2: MDHEN, SYDVKM. Unmatched junction bases numbered 5, after V lost 6 bases and J lost 6 bases. CDR3: CASSTGTVQPQHF. In DNA, the CDR3 is TGTGCCAGCAGCACTGGGACAGTTCAGCCCCAGCATTTT.

This clone was found a few times. V and J are TRBV5-6 and TRBJ2-1; the D is unclear. This CDR3 has 15 residues. Germline V gene data show CDR1 as SGHDT and CDR2 as YYEEEE. V lost 1 base to trimming and J lost 6 bases, with 14 bases between them. CDR3 sequence reads: CASSLMTYNLNEQFF. The CDR3 bases are TGTGCCAGCAGCTTGATGACCTACAACCTCAATGAGCAGTTCTTC.

The V gene is TRBV18, the J gene TRBJ1-5; tentative D call: TRBD1 (5 bases). The V and J ends lost 4 bases and 8 bases respectively, with 18 bases between them. The CDR3 runs 15 residues. The germline CDR1 and CDR2 sequences are KGHSH and LQKENI. This CDR3 is CASSRTRPGQEPQHF. CDR3 in DNA: TGTGCCAGCTCACGAACCCGTCCGGGGCAGGAGCCCCAGCATTTT.

The V call is TRBV29-1, the J call TRBJ2-2, with D perhaps TRBD1 (6 bases). Per the germline V gene, CDR1 is SQVTM and CDR2 is ANQGSEA. V gave up 5 bases and J gave up 0 bases, with 10 bases separating them. The CDR3 loop spans 14 amino acids. For the CDR3, the DNA is TGCAGCGTTTCCAGACAGGCGAACACCGGGGAGCTGTTTTTT. It is translated as CSVSRQANTGELFF.